This T cell receptor (beta chain) was captured by sequencing in a study of blood T cell repertoires in COVID-19. Study-level information: Samples representing acute and convalescent COVID-19 were sourced from the United States, Italy and Spain. The cDNA or gDNA used as material had been derived from T cells, B-cell-depleted T cells, or PBMCs.

In the source study's methods: How many nucleated cells were present was estimated from reference gene primer amplification. Some clones are missing from TCRdb's copy, which holds only in-frame ones; the method was immunoSEQ multiplex PCR. V, J and clone size were drawn from that table, and D and trimming were deduced from the DNA. Of 170,000 or so clones in the sample, approximately 80% were seen once. Germline-derived CDR1 and CDR2 are MDHEN and SYDVKM. CDR3 size: 16 residues. V lost 0 bases to trimming and J lost 2 bases; unmatched junction nucleotides: 7. The sequence derives from a human donor in a cohort sampled during active COVID-19. The chain combines TRBV28 with TRBJ2-7; 7 bases agree with TRBD2. Sequencing used peripheral blood. The CDR3 DNA reads as TGTGCCAGCAGTTTATGGGGAACTAGCGCGGCCTACGAGCAGTACTTC. Protein sequence: CASSLWGTSAAYEQYF. Complete variable domain (other parts from reference TRBV28 and TRBJ2-7): DVKVTQSSRYLVKRTGEKVFLECVQDMDHENMFWYRQDPGLGLRLIYFSYDVKMKEKGDIPEGYSVSREKKERFSLILESASTNQTSMYLCASSLWGTSAAYEQYFGPGTRLTVT.